This T cell receptor beta chain was profiled in a study of blood T cell repertoires in COVID-19. Across the study: Sites in the United States, Italy and Spain provided acute and convalescent COVID-19 samples. Nucleic acid was either cDNA or gDNA, and it came from T cells, B-cell-depleted T cells, or PBMCs.

Authors' methods: Amplifying reference gene primers gave estimates of nucleated cell counts. TCRdb's copy holds only in-frame clones and misses some; the assay was immunoSEQ multiplex PCR. V and J calls plus clone size are reproduced from that table; the DNA served to infer D and trimming. The data contain under 150,000 clones, 88% of them singletons. The germline V and J ends were trimmed by 3 bases and 11 bases, with 11 bases remaining between them. The length of the CDR3 is 12 residues. Germline assignment: CDR1 MNHEY and CDR2 SMNVEV (reference sequence). The sample was peripheral blood. This TCR was sampled from an older woman who had recovered from COVID-19. The chain recombines TRBV27 with TRBJ1-5, with a tentative D call TRBD1 (6 bases). This CDR3 is CASSFKGGAQHF. The CDR3 nucleotides read TGTGCCAGCAGTTTCAAGGGGGGGGCCCAGCATTTT.